This note documents a single T cell receptor (beta chain) sequence. Its antigen is as yet unknown. Sequencing of TCR beta was carried out in blood CD8+ and CD4+ T cells. The multiple sclerosis control cohort comprised treatment-naive individuals presenting with stable or active relapsing-remitting disease. It was negative isolation that provided the CD8+ and CD4+ T cells, whereas TEMRA cells were enriched by FACS. The data are from a study of CD8 T cells in Susac syndrome. V was cut by 1 base and J by 5 bases, with 9 bases left in between. Germline V gene sequence: CDR1 SQVTM, CDR2 ANQGSEA. This CDR3 has 13 amino acids. Random-hexamer reverse transcription was applied to roughly 0.5 to 1 ug RNA. TCRdb processed the immunoSEQ multiplex PCR reads anew with MiXCR; each CDR3 protein has one entry. The data hold fewer than 150,000 distinct CDR3 sequences, with around 94% observed a single time. Points from the study as a whole: The study conceded that its TCR sequencing and HLA analysis involved relatively few individuals.

Sequencing was done on a sample of CD4+ T cells from PBMCs. The sequence was collected from a human donor with multiple sclerosis. The chain recombines TRBV29-1 with TRBJ1-5; D not certain. Here the CDR3 DNA reads TGCAGCGTTGAAGGAGATGGGGATCAGCCCCAGCATTTT. The encoded protein is CSVEGDGDQPQHF.